The 29 T cell receptor beta chains reported below all come from one sample, sequenced in a study of blood T cells in healthy people across ages (dated by TCRdb to about 2015). Receptors were amplified or captured by 5' RACE. Sequenced using an Illumina HiSeq 2500. A second roughly 7 to 11 cycle PCR used a sample-barcoded 5' primer and a J-beta primer mix. TCRdb ran its own pipeline on the public reads, namely fastp trimming at Q25 and MiXCR clone calling, and kept in-frame beta chains. Each CDR3 protein appears once, grouped with its most common genes and DNA. The sample table lists 800,000 to 950,000 distinct CDR3 sequences, about 37% of them with a count of one. 10% to 15% of the sample lies in the top ten. Input material: blood. These receptor sequences come from a man aged 18 to 29 in good health.

The genes are TRBV7-9 and TRBJ2-5; D not resolved. The V gene lost 2 bases and the J gene lost 3 bases, with 16 bases spanning the gap. From germline, CDR1 is SEHNR and CDR2 FQNEAQ (reference sequence). This CDR3 spans 16 amino acids. The CDR3 spells CASSLTLYRLEETQYF. CDR3 in DNA: TGTGCCAGCAGCTTAACCCTCTACCGTTTGGAAGAGACCCAGTACTTC.

This chain links TRBV14 with TRBJ2-1, with 13 positions matching TRBD2. V lost 2 bases to trimming and J lost 11 bases; unmatched junction nucleotides: 6. This CDR3 comprises 15 residues. Germline values: CDR1 SGHDN, CDR2 FVKESK. Here the CDR3 DNA reads TGTGCCAGCAGCCAAACTAGCGGGGGGGCGCGTCAGCAGTTCTTC. As protein: CASSQTSGGARQQFF.

This clonotype was seen a few times. The V and J genes are TRBV10-3 and TRBJ1-4; D possibly corresponds to TRBD1 (5 bases). V lost 6 bases, J lost 7 bases, and 12 bases lay in between. Germline CDR1 ENHRY, CDR2 SYGVKD. The CDR3 runs to 13 residues. The CDR3 sequence: CAISADIREKLFF. The CDR3 DNA follows: TGTGCCATCAGCGCGGACATCCGTGAAAAACTGTTTTTT.

The rearrangement uses TRBV4-1 and TRBJ1-4, with a possible D match to TRBD1 (6 bases). The V end was cut by 3 bases, the J end by 5 bases, with 16 bases between. CDR1 and CDR2 from the germline V gene are MGHRA and YSYEKL. CDR3 length: 16 amino acids. The DNA of the CDR3 is TGCGCCAGCAGCCAGGAGGCGGGGGCAGAAAATGAAAAACTGTTTTTT. It codes for CASSQEAGAENEKLFF.

This clonotype was counted only a few times. This chain links TRBV3-1 with TRBJ1-2, with TRBD1 as a possible D gene (6 bases). The CDR3 extends over 13 amino acids. Trimming removed 4 bases from V and 8 bases from J, with 14 bases in between. CDR1 and CDR2 (germline): LGHDT, YNNKEL (reference sequence). The CDR3 reads CASSRRGGQGYTF. CDR3 sequence (DNA): TGTGCCAGCAGCCGGAGAGGGGGGCAGGGCTACACCTTC.

As for this clonotype: The junction shows a germline mismatch at one end, possibly a read error. The gene calls are TRBV6-6 and TRBJ1-2, with 8 bases that match TRBD1. The CDR3 covers 12 residues. From germline, CDR1 is MNHNY and CDR2 SVGAGI (reference sequence). The DNA for the CDR3 is TGTGCCAACAGTTTTGACAGGGGTGGCTACACCTTC. It is translated as CANSFDRGGYTF.

This clonotype was seen only a few times. This rearrangement joins TRBV5-1 to TRBJ2-3; a possible D gene is TRBD1 (6 bases). The CDR3 sequence is 14 residues long. Between the trimmed V and J ends, which lost 3 bases and 7 bases, there was a span of 15 bases. Germline lookup yields CDR1 SGHRS and CDR2 YFSETQ. The CDR3 nucleotides are TGCGCCAGCAGCTGGACAGCCCCCTCATATACGCAGTATTTT. It codes for CASSWTAPSYTQYF.

For this clonotype: This may be a read error, as it is one base from a much larger clone. The chain links TRBV5-1 to TRBJ2-1; 11 nucleotides agree with TRBD1. The CDR3 contains 15 residues. From germline, CDR1 is SGHRS and CDR2 YFSETQ. The CDR3 loop is CAGSLGTGGRNEQFF. CDR3 nucleotide sequence: TGCGCCGGCAGCTTAGGGACAGGGGGTCGTAATGAGCAGTTCTTC.

The chain is built from TRBV7-9 and TRBJ1-1; 7 nucleotides line up with TRBD1. Trimming removed 6 bases from V and 4 bases from J; junction bases left unmatched: 17. The CDR3 totals 17 residues. Per the germline V gene, CDR1 is SEHNR and CDR2 is FQNEAQ (reference sequence). The CDR3 region has the DNA TGTGCCAGCAGAAAGAGCGGACAGGCCGAACGGGGCACTGAAGCTTTCTTT. Protein product: CASRKSGQAERGTEAFF.

CDR3 coding DNA: TGTGCCAGCAGCTTGGGTAGCCGTATGGATGGCTACACCTTC. This encodes CASSLGSRMDGYTF. The genes are TRBV7-8 and TRBJ1-2; no clear D. Germline V lookup: CDR1 SGHVS, CDR2 FQNEAQ. The CDR3 is made up of 14 amino acids. Trimming cost V 3 bases and J 6 bases, with 14 bases left between them.

This clonotype has only a few counts. The CDR3 DNA is TGCAGTGCTGTACTAGCGGGGGCCCTTTACAATGAGCAGTTCTTC. Its translation is CSAVLAGALYNEQFF. The chain links TRBV20-1 to TRBJ2-1, with TRBD2 matching over 11 bases. The CDR3 loop spans 15 amino acids. The V gene's germline CDR1 is DFQATT and CDR2 SNEGSKA (reference sequence). V was pared by 5 bases and J by 4 bases, with 7 bases of the junction left unmatched.

The chain combines TRBV12-3 or TRBV12-4 with TRBJ2-2, with TRBD2 as a possible D gene (6 bases). V was shortened by 5 bases and J by 6 bases, with 16 bases between the two germline ends. CDR3 length: 15 residues. The CDR3 is CASSPDGTVAGELFF. The CDR3, as DNA: TGTGCCAGCAGTCCCGACGGGACTGTGGCCGGGGAGCTGTTTTTT.

Comment on this clonotype: Its ends do not fully match the called genes, so a read error is possible. The J gene is TRBJ2-7, the V gene TRBV7-2; possibly TRBD1 for D (5 bases). This CDR3 has 14 residues. In germline, CDR1 is SGHTA, CDR2 FQGNSA. The DNA for the CDR3 is TGTGCCAGCAGCCACCAAACAGGTTCCTACGATCAGTACTTC. It is translated as CASSHQTGSYDQYF.

The V call is TRBV7-9, the J call TRBJ2-7, with TRBD2 as a possible D gene (6 bases). Germline CDR1 is SEHNR and CDR2 is FQNEAQ (reference sequence). Trimming removed 6 bases at V and 3 bases at J, with 18 bases between. This CDR3 is 15 amino acids long. The chain's CDR3 is CASSYGGNFNYEQYF. The CDR3 DNA follows: TGTGCCAGCAGTTACGGAGGGAACTTTAACTACGAGCAGTACTTC.

This clonotype occurred a few times. The gene calls are TRBV10-3 and TRBJ1-2, with D unresolved. This CDR3 is built from 12 residues. Trimming cost V 10 bases and J 5 bases, with 14 bases left between them. Germline CDR1 is ENHRY and CDR2 is SYGVKD. CDR3 DNA: TGTGCCACCTCCCTTGAAACATATGGCTACACCTTC. It specifies CATSLETYGYTF.

The chain recombines TRBV20-1 with TRBJ2-5; 8 positions agree with TRBD1. The CDR3 totals 15 residues. From germline, CDR1 is DFQATT and CDR2 SNEGSKA (reference sequence). After removal of 0 bases from V and 4 bases from J, the junction contained 7 bases not matched to a gene. The CDR3 region has the DNA TGCAGTGCTAGAGAGCTCGGGACAGGTTCAGAGACCCAGTACTTC. This translates into CSARELGTGSETQYF.

This chain connects TRBV6-5 to TRBJ2-4, with D uncertain. The CDR3 has 16 amino acids. CDR1 MNHEY and CDR2 SVGAGI come from the germline V gene. Deletions cut 2 bases from V and 13 bases from J, with 24 bases between. The CDR3 region is CASSYGLDPSYNEQYF. CDR3 DNA: TGTGCCAGCAGTTACGGGTTGGACCCCTCCTACAATGAGCAGTACTTC.

This clonotype has a handful of counts. This chain uses TRBV12-3 or TRBV12-4 with TRBJ2-7; 7 bases fit TRBD1. The CDR3 spans 16 residues. V lost 5 bases to trimming and J lost 0 bases; unmatched junction nucleotides: 10. The chain's CDR3 is CASSGKGTVRSYEQYF. Written as DNA, the CDR3 is TGTGCCAGCAGTGGGAAGGGGACAGTCCGCTCCTACGAGCAGTACTTC.

The rearrangement uses TRBV5-1 and TRBJ1-2, with a possible D match to TRBD1 (5 bases). Germline V gene data show CDR1 as SGHRS and CDR2 as YFSETQ. Trimming took off 0 bases at V and 8 bases at J, with 14 bases between the two ends. The CDR3 spans 14 residues. The CDR3 coding sequence is TGCGCCAGCAGCTTGGCTCAGGGTATAGAGGGCTACACCTTC. Translating gives CASSLAQGIEGYTF.

This clonotype was found a few times. The chain uses TRBV7-2 and TRBJ2-4, with 12 bases fitting TRBD2. TRBJ2-5 matches the DNA end more closely, so the J call is doubtful. Germline values: CDR1 SGHTA, CDR2 FQGNSA. The CDR3 sequence is 16 residues long. The CDR3 spells CASSSPSGGAYETQYF. The DNA for the CDR3 is TGTGCCAGCAGCTCCCCTAGCGGGGGGGCCTATGAGACCCAGTACTTC.

This clonotype showed up just a few times. The rearrangement joins TRBV28 to TRBJ1-6, with 12 bases matching TRBD1. The CDR3 totals 16 residues. CDR1 MDHEN and CDR2 SYDVKM come from the germline V gene. J gave up 6 bases and V 11 bases, and 11 bases lay outside the gene matches. The CDR3 here is CAAESGQGASNSPLHF. CDR3 sequence (DNA): TGTGCCGCCGAGTCGGGACAGGGGGCAAGTAATTCACCCCTCCACTTT. The variable domain in full, with the rest retrieved from reference TRBV28 and TRBJ1-6, is DVKVTQSSRYLVKRTGEKVFLECVQDMDHENMFWYRQDPGLGLRLIYFSYDVKMKEKGDIPEGYSVSREKKERFSLILESASTNQTSMYLCAAESGQGASNSPLHFGNGTRLTVT.

On this clonotype: The junction differs from germline at one of its ends, possibly a read error. The rearrangement uses TRBV4-1 and TRBJ1-4; D is possibly TRBD1 (6 bases). Germline-derived CDR1 and CDR2 are MGHRA and YSYEKL. The CDR3 runs 14 residues. In DNA form, the CDR3 reads TGCGCCAGCAGCCAGGACAGCCAAAATGAAAAACGGTTTTTT. It encodes CASSQDSQNEKRFF.

The V and J genes are TRBV7-2 and TRBJ2-1, with D hard to call. The J call may be incorrect, as the DNA end agrees better with TRBJ2-7. Germline assignment: CDR1 SGHTA and CDR2 FQGNSA. The CDR3 consists of 15 residues. The CDR3: CASSLAGVTYNEQYF. DNA for the CDR3: TGTGCCAGCAGCTTAGCAGGAGTAACCTACAATGAGCAGTACTTC.

The J gene is TRBJ2-1, the V gene TRBV12-3 or TRBV12-4; TRBD2 agrees at 11 bases. The V and J ends lost 4 bases and 3 bases, in that order; junction bases with no gene match: 8. The CDR3 has 17 residues. CDR3 sequence reads: CASSSSSGGQLYNEQFF. For the CDR3, the DNA is TGTGCCAGCAGTTCGTCTAGCGGGGGGCAACTCTACAATGAGCAGTTCTTC.

This sequence joins TRBV6-1 and TRBJ2-2; maybe TRBD1 (5 bases). CDR1 and CDR2 from the germline V gene are MNHNS and SASEGT. The CDR3 sequence is 14 residues long. V lost 4 bases and J lost 6, with 12 bases in between. The CDR3 loop reads CASSVQEFAGELFF. CDR3 nucleotides: TGTGCCAGCAGTGTACAGGAGTTCGCCGGGGAGCTGTTTTTT.

This clonotype was observed a few times. This chain links TRBV6-6 with TRBJ1-2, with TRBD1 as a possible D gene (5 bases). V was clipped by 2 bases and J by 8 bases, with 18 bases between them. Germline V gene sequence: CDR1 MNHNY, CDR2 SVGAGI (reference sequence). The CDR3 totals 15 residues. The CDR3 here is CASSYETRESGGYTF. The DNA for the CDR3 is TGTGCCAGCAGTTACGAGACACGGGAGTCAGGGGGCTACACCTTC.

The rearrangement links TRBV20-1 to TRBJ1-4; D is perhaps TRBD1 (5 bases). This CDR3 has 14 residues. The germline gives CDR1 DFQATT, CDR2 SNEGSKA (reference sequence). V lost 3 bases and J lost 8, with 16 bases in between. CDR3 protein: CSASSVADTEKLFF. The DNA for the CDR3 is TGCAGTGCTAGTTCGGTGGCGGACACCGAAAAACTGTTTTTT.

This clonotype has just a few counts. V and J are TRBV29-1 and TRBJ1-5; 9 bases match TRBD1. The germline gives CDR1 SQVTM, CDR2 ANQGSEA. Germline trimming cut 5 bases from V and 4 bases from J; bases unmatched to any gene: 6. The CDR3 has 14 amino acids. The CDR3 is CSVSSGTGNQPQHF. The CDR3 DNA reads TGCAGCGTTTCATCCGGGACAGGGAATCAGCCCCAGCATTTT.

The table lists this clonotype with a count of one. The V gene is TRBV7-2, the J gene TRBJ2-1; TRBD1 aligns across 8 bases. Gene TRBJ2-7 matches the end of the DNA better, so the J call may be wrong. From germline, CDR1 is SGHTA and CDR2 FQGNSA. This CDR3 has 14 amino acids. The CDR3 DNA is TGTGCCACGTCCCAGGACAGGGTTTACAATGAGCAGTACTTC. It codes for CATSQDRVYNEQYF.